One T cell receptor (beta chain) is described in this entry. Its antigen is not identified. Isolated RNA was reverse transcribed in full, so expressed TCRB transcripts were sequenced. Assay used: immunoSEQ multiplex PCR; TCRdb lists only in-frame clones, some missing. The profile covers approximately 160,000 clones, with approximately 8.1% appearing a single time and 0.65% taken by the ten largest. CDR1 is MDHEN, CDR2 SYDVKM, per germline. This CDR3 is built from 15 residues. The J segment lost 2 bases and the V segment lost 6 bases, leaving 8 bases of the junction unmatched. These data belong to a study of beta chain features in type 1 diabetes. Findings and limits, study-wide: VDJ junctions from patients with type 1 diabetes contained fewer insertions and more deletions. Moderate but significant shortening of TCRB CDR3s was recorded in all four CD4+ subsets from Type 1 diabetes patients. For patients, the naive, central memory and Treg TCRB repertoires appeared more alike than for healthy donors.

Staining for CD45RO/CCR7/CD25/CD127/CD95/CD27 allowed sorting of CD4+ naive, central memory, regulatory and stem cell-like memory cells. The sample was central memory CD4+ T cells from blood. The receptor comes from a man younger than 35 in good health. The gene calls are TRBV28 and TRBJ2-7; 9 bases match TRBD1. The CDR3 loop is CASSTPGTGTYEQYF. The CDR3 nucleotides are TGTGCCAGCAGCACCCCCGGGACAGGGACCTACGAGCAGTACTTC.